This T cell receptor beta chain originates from a study of blood T cell repertoires in COVID-19. The wider study: Researchers got acute and convalescent COVID-19 samples from the United States, Italy and Spain. Sources were T cells, B-cell-depleted T cells, or PBMCs; the material itself was cDNA or gDNA.

Authors' processing steps: Reference gene primers were amplified, and this amplification served to estimate nucleated cell counts. The repertoire was sequenced with immunoSEQ multiplex PCR; TCRdb's copy has only in-frame clones and lacks some. V and J calls and clone size follow that table, whereas D and trimming were derived from the DNA. The sample has approximately 180,000 clones, approximately 85% seen once. This CDR3 comprises 13 residues. V was cut by 3 bases and J by 6 bases, with 8 bases left in between. The origin of this receptor is a woman aged 80 or over with acute or convalescent COVID-19. V is TRBV12-3 or TRBV12-4 and J is TRBJ1-4, with D unclear. The sequenced sample was peripheral blood. CDR3 loop: CASSLGGYEKLFF. CDR3 DNA sequence: TGTGCCAGCAGTTTGGGCGGGTATGAAAAACTGTTTTTT.